The 27 T cell receptor beta chains given below trace back to one sample, sequenced in a study of CD8 T cells in Susac syndrome. Random hexamers were used to reverse transcribe an amount of roughly 0.5 to 1 ug RNA. TCRdb independently ran MiXCR on the immunoSEQ multiplex PCR reads; one entry per CDR3 protein. This sample has 200,000 or so distinct CDR3 sequences, with 92% found just once. The source material was CD8+ T cells from PBMCs. These receptors came from a human donor with multiple sclerosis.

This chain joins TRBV3-1 and TRBJ2-5; the match to TRBD1 covers 9 bases. The V gene end was trimmed by 4 bases and the J gene end by 6 bases; junction bases not matched to a gene: 6. The germline CDR1 and CDR2 sequences are LGHDT and YNNKEL (reference sequence). The CDR3 is 14 residues long. The CDR3 loop is CASSLDRGWQTQYF. The CDR3 region has the DNA TGTGCCAGCAGCCTGGACAGGGGTTGGCAGACCCAGTACTTC.

This chain joins TRBV27 and TRBJ2-7, with TRBD2 identical over 11 bases. The junction had 8 bases not matched to a gene; V was cut back by 3 bases and J by 4 bases. The CDR3 contains 16 residues. CDR1 and CDR2 from the germline V gene are MNHEY and SMNVEV (reference sequence). The CDR3 nucleotides read TGTGCCAGCAGTTTTGGTAGCGGGGGGGCAGAGTACGAGCAGTACTTC. This translates into CASSFGSGGAEYEQYF.

The J gene is TRBJ1-2, the V gene TRBV12-5; no clear D. V was trimmed by 6 bases and J by 1 base, leaving 12 bases between them. The CDR3 runs 14 residues. From germline, CDR1 is LGHNT and CDR2 FRNRAP. The DNA of the CDR3 is TGTGCTAGTGGAAATACCGGGGATAACTATGGCTACACCTTC. Its protein product is CASGNTGDNYGYTF.

CDR3 residues: CAHQYITGETQYF. The CDR3 region has the DNA TGTGCTCACCAGTACATCACAGGGGAGACCCAGTACTTC. This chain joins TRBV19 and TRBJ2-5, with D perhaps matching TRBD1 (6 bases). This CDR3 is 13 amino acids long. Germline values: CDR1 LNHDA, CDR2 SQIVND (reference sequence).

This chain joins TRBV30 and TRBJ2-2; 7 nucleotides agree with TRBD1. There are 12 residues in the CDR3. Germline loops: CDR1 GTSNPN, CDR2 SVGIG (reference sequence). With V trimmed by 5 bases and J by 8 bases, 5 bases remained unmatched. CDR3 nucleotides: TGTGCCTGGGGCAGGGGGATAGGGGAGCTGTTTTTT. It yields the protein CAWGRGIGELFF.

This clonotype showed up just a few times. At one end the junction does not follow the germline gene, possibly because of a read error. V and J are TRBV15 and TRBJ1-2; D perhaps matches TRBD1 (6 bases). The length of the CDR3 is 15 residues. CDR1 and CDR2 (germline): LNHNV, YYDKDF (reference sequence). The CDR3 sequence: CATSRDSGTKGGYTF. CDR3 bases: TGTGCCACCAGCAGAGATTCCGGGACAAAGGGAGGCTACACTTTC.

The chain combines TRBV4-3 with TRBJ1-2; D unclear. V lost 0 bases and J lost 5, with 19 bases in between. Germline CDR1 reads LGHNA; CDR2 reads YSLEER. This CDR3 has 17 amino acids. The CDR3 here is CASSQDRGNLLGYGYTF. As DNA, the CDR3 is TGCGCCAGCAGCCAAGATCGAGGCAACCTTCTAGGGTATGGCTACACCTTC.

The chain couples TRBV6-2 or TRBV6-3 to TRBJ1-4; TRBD1 matches at 8 bases. The CDR3 extends over 14 amino acids. Germline V gives CDR1 MNHEY, CDR2 SVGEGT. V gave up 3 bases and J gave up 8 bases; unmatched junction bases: 5. As DNA, the CDR3 is TGTGCCAGCAGTTATCAGGGGGCTGGCGAAAAACTGTTTTTT. Amino acid sequence: CASSYQGAGEKLFF.

In this sample, this clonotype turned up once. The genes are TRBV9 and TRBJ2-1, with TRBD1 identical over 9 bases. CDR1 is SGDLS, CDR2 YYNGEE, per germline. This CDR3 has 15 amino acids. The junction had 9 bases not matched to a gene; V was cut back by 6 bases and J by 5 bases. Written as DNA, the CDR3 is TGTGCCAGCACCGAGGGGACAGGGCATAACAATGAGCAGTTCTTC. It is translated as CASTEGTGHNNEQFF. Using reference TRBV9 and TRBJ2-1 for the parts outside the CDR3, the full variable domain is DSGVTQTPKHLITATGQRVTLRCSPRSGDLSVYWYQQSLDQGLQFLIQYYNGEERAKGNILERFSAQQFPDLHSELNLSSLELGDSALYFCASTEGTGHNNEQFFGPGTRLTVL.

The chain links TRBV7-8 to TRBJ2-7; the match to TRBD2 covers 11 bases. Germline lookup yields CDR1 SGHVS and CDR2 FQNEAQ. The CDR3 sequence is 17 residues long. The V segment lost 4 bases and the J segment 0 bases; nucleotides outside the gene matches: 8. DNA of the CDR3: TGTGCCAGCAGCTCCGGACTAGCGGGTCCCAGCTCCTACGAGCAGTACTTC. This translates into CASSSGLAGPSSYEQYF.

V gene TRBV19 combines with J gene TRBJ1-1; D uncertain. The CDR3 is made up of 12 amino acids. Germline assignment: CDR1 LNHDA and CDR2 SQIVND (reference sequence). V shed 5 bases and J shed 8 bases, with 12 bases lying between them. The CDR3 loop is CASSSLRAEAFF. CDR3 nucleotides: TGTGCCAGTAGTTCGTTGAGGGCCGAAGCTTTCTTT.

The chain recombines TRBV12-3 or TRBV12-4 with TRBJ2-7, with TRBD1 matching 8 bases. The CDR3 is 13 amino acids. J was trimmed by 3 bases and V by 8 bases; bases with no gene match: 6. The CDR3 region is CASGEDRVYEQYF. The CDR3, as DNA: TGTGCCAGCGGTGAGGACAGGGTCTACGAGCAGTACTTC.

The chain is built from TRBV29-1 and TRBJ1-2; TRBD1 matches at 7 bases. After removal of 5 bases from V and 5 bases from J, the junction contained 11 bases not matched to a gene. The CDR3 length is 14 residues. The germline V gene has CDR1 SQVTM and CDR2 ANQGSEA. The CDR3 is CSVRPAGTEYGYTF. Written as DNA, the CDR3 is TGCAGCGTTCGCCCGGCCGGGACAGAGTATGGCTACACCTTC. Drawing the rest from reference TRBV29-1 and TRBJ1-2, the complete variable domain is SAVISQKPSRDICQRGTSLTIQCQVDSQVTMMFWYRQQPGQSLTLIATANQGSEATYESGFVIDKFPISRPNLTFSTLTVSNMSPEDSSIYLCSVRPAGTEYGYTFGSGTRLTVV.

The chain employs TRBV19 and TRBJ2-7, with 7 bases matching TRBD1. This CDR3 comprises 14 residues. The V segment lost 2 bases and the J segment 5 bases; nucleotides outside the gene matches: 6. The germline V gene encodes CDR1 LNHDA and CDR2 SQIVND (reference sequence). DNA for the CDR3: TGTGCCAGTAGTATATCACAGGGGTCGAACGAGCAGTACTTC. Translated: CASSISQGSNEQYF.

The chain employs TRBV5-6 and TRBJ1-4; D not certain. This CDR3 is 14 amino acids long. The germline V gene has CDR1 SGHDT and CDR2 YYEEEE. The V and J ends lost 1 base and 5 bases respectively, with 9 bases between them. In DNA, the CDR3 is TGTGCCAGCAGCTTGTATGGCGGGAATGAAAAACTGTTTTTT. Translated, it gives CASSLYGGNEKLFF.

The chain employs TRBV5-6 and TRBJ1-6, with 7 bases fitting TRBD1. V gave up 5 bases and J gave up 3 bases; unmatched junction bases: 5. This CDR3 contains 15 residues. Germline values: CDR1 SGHDT, CDR2 YYEEEE. CDR3 protein: CASRRQGSYNSPLHF. CDR3 nucleotides: TGTGCCAGCAGGCGACAGGGCAGCTATAATTCACCCCTCCACTTT. Based on the CDR3 plus reference TRBV5-6 and TRBJ1-6, the full variable domain is DAGVTQSPTHLIKTRGQQVTLRCSPKSGHDTVSWYQQALGQGPQFIFQYYEEEERQRGNFPDRFSGHQFPNYSSELNVNALLLGDSALYLCASRRQGSYNSPLHFGNGTRLTVT.

This clonotype has only one observation. V gene TRBV10-2 combines with J gene TRBJ2-1; no clear D gene. This CDR3 is 13 amino acids long. Germline CDR1 is WSHSY and CDR2 is SAAADI. V lost 7 bases to trimming and J lost 0 bases, with 7 bases between them. The CDR3, as DNA: TGCGCCAGCATGCAAGGCTCCTACAATGAGCAGTTCTTC. As protein: CASMQGSYNEQFF.

Worth noting for this clonotype: The junction and the germline gene differ at one end; a read error may be behind it. V and J are TRBV7-7 and TRBJ2-5; D perhaps matches TRBD2 (5 bases). This CDR3 spans 18 amino acids. Germline CDR1 is SSHAT and CDR2 is FNYEAQ (reference sequence). CDR3 DNA: TGTGCTAGCAGCTCCGCTCCAGCGGAAGTGAAAGGCCAAGAGACCCAGTACTTC. Residues: CASSSAPAEVKGQETQYF.

The V and J genes are TRBV7-3 and TRBJ2-3, with D perhaps matching TRBD2 (6 bases). The V end was cut by 2 bases, the J end by 2 bases, with 17 bases between. Germline V gene lookup returns CDR1 SGHTA and CDR2 FQGTGA. This CDR3 has 17 amino acids. The CDR3 is CASSLGFDSGHTDTQYF. DNA for the CDR3: TGTGCCAGCAGCTTAGGTTTTGATAGCGGTCACACAGATACGCAGTATTTT.

The genes are TRBV20-1 and TRBJ1-3; D unclear. The ends were cut back, 3 bases at V and 1 base at J, with 7 bases in the middle. The CDR3 loop spans 13 amino acids. Germline values: CDR1 DFQATT, CDR2 SNEGSKA (reference sequence). CDR3 sequence reads: CSARTASGNTIYF. The CDR3 nucleotides read TGCAGTGCTAGGACTGCTTCTGGAAACACCATATATTTT.

The chain links TRBV5-4 to TRBJ2-7; D perhaps matches TRBD2 (5 bases). The germline V gene has CDR1 SGHNT and CDR2 YYREEE (reference sequence). The CDR3 consists of 15 residues. Trimming left V 2 bases short and J 0 bases short, with 12 bases between. The CDR3 protein is CASSFKRATSYEQYF. The CDR3 bases are TGTGCCAGCAGCTTTAAGAGGGCAACCTCCTACGAGCAGTACTTC.

The V call is TRBV2, the J call TRBJ2-7; 9 bases are shared with TRBD1. Germline V gives CDR1 SNHLY, CDR2 FYNNEI. The V and J ends lost 3 bases and 3 bases, in that order; junction bases with no gene match: 6. The CDR3 consists of 15 residues. For the CDR3, the DNA is TGTGCCAGCAGTGATGACCGGGACAGGGACTACGAGCAGTACTTC. Protein sequence: CASSDDRDRDYEQYF.

CDR3 amino acids: CASSLGYSTDTQYF. CDR3 bases: TGTGCCAGCAGCTTGGGATATAGCACAGATACGCAGTATTTT. The rearrangement uses TRBV5-8 and TRBJ2-3; D is ambiguous. Trimming cost V 0 bases and J 0 bases, with 5 bases left between them. The CDR3 contains 14 residues. Germline V lookup: CDR1 SGHTS, CDR2 YDEGEE.

This chain uses TRBV6-4 with TRBJ2-2; the D is unclear. The CDR3 consists of 13 residues. Trimming cost V 2 bases and J 1 base, with 2 bases left between them. In germline, CDR1 is MRHNA, CDR2 SNTAGT. DNA for the CDR3: TGTGCCAGCAGTGACCGGAACACCGGGGAGCTGTTTTTT. Protein: CASSDRNTGELFF.

The chain has TRBV12-3 or TRBV12-4 and TRBJ2-1; possible D gene TRBD2, 6 bases. The CDR3 contains 14 residues. Trimming stripped 7 bases from V and 6 bases from J, with 16 bases between. CDR3 in amino acids: CASTFGGGGNEQFF. CDR3 bases: TGTGCCAGCACCTTTGGGGGAGGAGGCAATGAGCAGTTCTTC.

The chain is built from TRBV4-3 and TRBJ2-7, with D perhaps being TRBD1 or TRBD2 (5 bases each). This CDR3 comprises 16 residues. Germline CDR1 is LGHNA and CDR2 is YSLEER. V lost 3 bases and J lost 3, with 18 bases in between. This CDR3 is CASSQSAGARNYEQYF. CDR3 coding DNA: TGCGCCAGCAGCCAGTCCGCCGGGGCCAGAAACTACGAGCAGTACTTC.

V and J are TRBV7-9 and TRBJ2-5; D is ambiguous. The CDR3 totals 14 residues. Germline assignment: CDR1 SEHNR and CDR2 FQNEAQ (reference sequence). V was cut by 3 bases and J by 4 bases, with 12 bases left in between. The CDR3 sequence is CASSLLGNAETQYF. In DNA form, the CDR3 reads TGTGCCAGCAGCTTGCTGGGAAATGCAGAGACCCAGTACTTC.